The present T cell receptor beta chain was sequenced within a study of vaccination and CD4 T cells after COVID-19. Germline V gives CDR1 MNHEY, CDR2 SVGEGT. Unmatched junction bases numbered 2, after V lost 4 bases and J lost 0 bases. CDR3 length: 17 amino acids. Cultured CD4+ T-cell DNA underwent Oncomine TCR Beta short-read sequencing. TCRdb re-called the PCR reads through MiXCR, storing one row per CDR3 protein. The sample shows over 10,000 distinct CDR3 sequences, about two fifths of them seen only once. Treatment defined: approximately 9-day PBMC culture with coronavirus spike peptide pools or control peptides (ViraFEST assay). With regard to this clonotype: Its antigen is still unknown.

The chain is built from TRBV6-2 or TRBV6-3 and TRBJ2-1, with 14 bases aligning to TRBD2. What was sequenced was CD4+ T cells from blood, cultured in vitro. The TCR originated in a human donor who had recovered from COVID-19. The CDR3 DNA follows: TGTGCCAGCAGTTCGACTAGCGGGAGGGCCTCCTACAATGAGCAGTTCTTC. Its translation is CASSSTSGRASYNEQFF.